This T cell receptor beta chain was observed in a study of shared clonotypes between healthy human individuals. Donation came from healthy HIV-negative adults that had no recent acute infections or vaccinations. Assay: immunoSEQ multiplex PCR; the TCRdb copy retains only in-frame clones and omits some. The sample holds under 650,000 clones, almost 97% seen once. The source of this sequence is a woman younger than 45 in good health. Material: naive CD4+ T cells sorted from blood. The subset here: CD45RA+ positively selected.

The CDR3: CASSETGNTDTQYF. In DNA form, the CDR3 reads TGTGCCAGCAGTGAAACAGGGAACACAGATACGCAGTATTTT. The V and J genes are TRBV2 and TRBJ2-3, with D maybe TRBD1 (6 bases). This CDR3 is built from 14 residues. Germline V gene lookup returns CDR1 SNHLY and CDR2 FYNNEI. Trimming left V 2 bases short and J 2 bases short, with 8 bases between.